This T cell receptor (beta chain) was found in a study of T cells in localized non-small cell lung cancer (dated by TCRdb to 2020 to 2021). Turning to the overall study: Comparing tumors with uninvolved tumor-adjacent lungs, the study looked at the T cell repertoires of approximately 250 patients with early-stage NSCLC. The cohort comprised 236 treatment-naïve NSCLC patients with resected, localized lung tumors. Of the NSCLC patients, over 120 were male and 85 to 110 were female, and the mean age was approximately 66 years.

Of note for this clone: Which antigen it targets is not known. Per-base quality was not reported, and no clone a single base away is much larger than it.

Results the study describes overall, beyond this receptor: Because multi-region tumor sequencing was not performed, intratumor heterogeneity could not be ruled out. Longer overall survival was associated with higher T cell density in blood, whereas shorter survival was associated with higher clonality in adjacent lung. A median of about 53 of the top 100 tumor clones were detected in paired uninvolved adjacent lung, and 28 of these tumor clones were also found among the top 100 clones of the paired uninvolved adjacent lung. Because of the exploratory design, TCR variables were selected using unadjusted p-values without false-discovery rate correction. Uninvolved tumor-adjacent lung showed the highest T cell clonality, higher than tumor, which suggests more focused antigenic responses in the uninvolved tumor-adjacent lung.

At diagnosis, tumor, uninvolved tumor-adjacent lung and peripheral blood were collected and then preserved as a mix of FFPE and fresh-frozen material. Blood samples were analyzed as peripheral blood mononuclear cells for TCR repertoire profiling. TCR beta CDR3 regions were sequenced from DNA using the immunoSEQ Assay. In the original analysis: To compute T cell density, TCR beta template counts were normalized to usable DNA, which was estimated by amplifying housekeeping genes. The preseqR package was used to estimate richness by extrapolating to 400,000 templates for PBMC samples and to 120,000 templates for tissue samples. Clonality was defined by subtracting Pielou's evenness from one. Tissue-enriched TCRs were identified through differential abundance testing performed on productive amino-acid clonotypes, with a minimum total count of 5 and an alpha of 0.1. The Jaccard Index and the Morisita Overlap Index were used to measure how much the repertoires overlapped between compartments. GLIPH grouped TCR beta CDR3s together with public tetramer-defined viral CDR3s, and a viral motif had to include at least three viral sequences and show V-gene enrichment. Entries here come from immuneACCESS through TCRdb and include only in-frame sequences with V and J called. Some clones fail to appear in such tables; in the studies checked, an unresolved V gene covers under half of the shortfall, and the cause of the remainder is unknown. V and J calls and clone size are as listed in that table; D and trimming were resolved from the DNA. A total of 35,000 to 40,000 clones appear in this sample, approximately 88% of them only once. 2.5% to 3% of the sample belongs to the ten largest clones.

The starting material was peripheral blood, obtained before any cancer treatment. The sequence was collected from a woman aged 35 to 70 with stage I lung adenocarcinoma.

The sequenced DNA is TGCAGCGCCCGGGACAGCTCCTACGAGCAGTACTTC. This translates into CSARDSSYEQYF. The receptor chain draws on TRBV29-1 and TRBJ2-7, with 7 middle bases fitting TRBD1. At the junction V is shortened by 7 bases and J by 0 bases; bases outside the gene matches: 3. CDR1 SQVTM and CDR2 ANQGSEA are derived from the germline V gene. Spanning cysteine to phenylalanine, the CDR3 consists of 12 amino acids. Only the CDR3 region is kept as DNA, spanning 36 bases read in frame from base 1.